This T cell receptor (beta chain) comes out of a study of CD8 T cells in ankylosing spondylitis. Notes on the study in general: A TCR beta motif of several highly homologous variants seemed to mark ankylosing spondylitis blood.

In its sample, this clonotype was seen many times. Its antigen is still unknown. By quantitative 5'-RACE with molecular barcodes, the TCR beta libraries were made. TCRdb used MiXCR to reprocess the 5' RACE reads, holding one entry per CDR3 protein. The sample includes 450,000 to 550,000 distinct CDR3 sequences, roughly 5.2% of them seen just once. J was trimmed by 9 bases and V by 10 bases; bases with no gene match: 21. This CDR3 is built from 16 residues. This rearrangement joins TRBV12-3 or TRBV12-4 to TRBJ2-1; 7 bases are a match to TRBD2. Sequenced material: blood, either unsorted or a sorted T cell fraction (not recorded which). The receptor comes from a male donor with ankylosing spondylitis. CDR3 loop: CATFPREASGDFEQFF. For the CDR3, the DNA is TGTGCCACCTTCCCCCGCGAGGCTAGCGGAGACTTTGAGCAGTTCTTC.